The TCR beta chain under discussion was sequenced for a study of memory CD4+ T cells and cytomegalovirus serostatus. Study at large: This sample comes from healthy Belgian adults, about nine CMV seropositive, 24 seronegative.

Single viable CD3+CD4+CD8-CD45RO+ cells were sorted as the memory CD4+ T cells. Total CD4+ T cells were enriched by CD4 positive selection. Per the study methods: Out-of-frame sequences were removed, leaving roughly 2,200,000 distinct TCRbeta sequences. Assay: immunoSEQ multiplex PCR; the TCRdb copy retains only in-frame clones and omits some. V and J calls and clone size are copied from that table; D and trimming were computed from the DNA. The sample includes about 52,000 clones, around 80% seen only once; the top ten take roughly 2%. The sequence was collected from an adult in good health and CMV-seropositive. Sequenced input: memory CD4+ T cells from blood.

The CDR3 sequence: CASSQDREVGKQFF. The CDR3 nucleotides read TGCGCCAGCAGCCAGGACAGGGAGGTCGGGAAGCAGTTCTTC. The chain uses TRBV5-1 and TRBJ2-1, with 8 bases aligning to TRBD1. The CDR3 totals 14 residues. Germline CDR1 SGHRS, CDR2 YFSETQ. Unmatched junction bases numbered 11, after V lost 4 bases and J lost 11 bases.